A selection of T cell receptor beta chains follows, all from one sample in a study of cytomegalovirus exposure and HLA in healthy donors. Sequencing was performed with immunoSEQ multiplex PCR; in TCRdb, only in-frame clones are kept and a portion is missing. Altogether about 120,000 clones are present, approximately 87% being singletons, with the ten largest covering roughly 20%. Specimen: PBMCs. The receptor source for this set is a man aged 18 to 35 in good health and CMV-seropositive. Each CDR3 is given without its conserved first and last residue. The order of the fields is J gene, V gene, CDR3 protein.

J: TRBJ2-4
V: TRBV15
CDR3: ATSRSGLADIQY

J: TRBJ2-2
V: TRBV6-5
CDR3: ASTALMSGELF

J: TRBJ2-5
V: TRBV2
CDR3: ASRDRGWKTQY

J: TRBJ2-2
V: TRBV7-3
CDR3: ASSYTGVSRTGELF

J: TRBJ1-6
V: TRBV6-5
CDR3: ASSSSPQATQTLH

J: TRBJ1-1
V: TRBV2
CDR3: ASSEQGAAGEAF

J: TRBJ1-6
V: TRBV6-5
CDR3: ASSYDPGYNSPLH

J: TRBJ2-7
V: TRBV18
CDR3: ASSPWGQGAPYEQY

J: TRBJ1-2
V: TRBV6-5
CDR3: ASSYTLGGTNYGYT

J: TRBJ1-1
V: TRBV4-1
CDR3: ASSQDAGSLNTEAF

J: TRBJ1-1
V: TRBV2
CDR3: ASIQEANTEAF

J: TRBJ2-5
V: TRBV7-6
CDR3: ASSLGHTYQETQY

J: TRBJ2-1
V: TRBV4-2
CDR3: ASSQERLAGGSPYNEQF

J: TRBJ2-3
V: TRBV5-4
CDR3: ASSLVAGTDTQY

J: TRBJ2-2
V: TRBV30
CDR3: AWRGTVAPRGELF

J: TRBJ1-5
V: TRBV7-2
CDR3: APRGGSVGNQPQH

J: TRBJ2-2
V: TRBV7-9
CDR3: ASSHPGGSGTGELF

J: TRBJ2-3
V: TRBV6-5
CDR3: ASSLGASGGTDTQY

J: TRBJ1-2
V: TRBV9
CDR3: ASSATGTGTSYT

J: TRBJ2-1
V: TRBV10-1
CDR3: ASSDGGNEQF

J: TRBJ1-3
V: TRBV15
CDR3: ATSGSTGFSGNTIY

J: TRBJ2-3
V: TRBV4-2
CDR3: ASSQESGTGGWDTQY

J: TRBJ1-2
V: TRBV29-1
CDR3: SVERQGFYGYT

J: TRBJ2-3
V: TRBV5-8
CDR3: ASRGIAGFTDTQY

J: TRBJ1-1
V: TRBV7-3
CDR3: ASSLGGWTEAF

J: TRBJ1-3
V: TRBV7-9
CDR3: ASSPTGLGNTIY

J: TRBJ1-2
V: TRBV25-1
CDR3: ASSETGGAVGYT

J: TRBJ2-3
V: TRBV5-6
CDR3: ASSLLAATQY

J: TRBJ2-3
V: TRBV4-1
CDR3: ASSQRGLGTDTQY

J: TRBJ2-1
V: TRBV2
CDR3: ASARDSSYNEQF

J: TRBJ1-2
V: TRBV7-9
CDR3: ASTLDRVSYGYT

J: TRBJ2-7
V: TRBV5-6
CDR3: ASSPLSVGYEQY

J: TRBJ2-7
V: TRBV7-6
CDR3: ASSPRSGESYEQY

J: TRBJ2-7
V: TRBV27
CDR3: ASNWAGEQY

J: TRBJ2-1
V: TRBV13
CDR3: ASSSGTSIHNEQF

J: TRBJ2-2
V: TRBV9
CDR3: ASSPGVAGATGELF

J: TRBJ1-1
V: TRBV6-1
CDR3: AASEPGQGAPGTEAF

J: TRBJ1-3
V: TRBV4-1
CDR3: ASSQDQGQELIYSSGNTIY

J: TRBJ1-1
V: TRBV6-4
CDR3: ASSDSSRGTEAF

J: TRBJ2-7
V: TRBV12-5
CDR3: ASGTGELRY

J: TRBJ2-7
V: TRBV6-5
CDR3: ASSYSGTGTAYEQY